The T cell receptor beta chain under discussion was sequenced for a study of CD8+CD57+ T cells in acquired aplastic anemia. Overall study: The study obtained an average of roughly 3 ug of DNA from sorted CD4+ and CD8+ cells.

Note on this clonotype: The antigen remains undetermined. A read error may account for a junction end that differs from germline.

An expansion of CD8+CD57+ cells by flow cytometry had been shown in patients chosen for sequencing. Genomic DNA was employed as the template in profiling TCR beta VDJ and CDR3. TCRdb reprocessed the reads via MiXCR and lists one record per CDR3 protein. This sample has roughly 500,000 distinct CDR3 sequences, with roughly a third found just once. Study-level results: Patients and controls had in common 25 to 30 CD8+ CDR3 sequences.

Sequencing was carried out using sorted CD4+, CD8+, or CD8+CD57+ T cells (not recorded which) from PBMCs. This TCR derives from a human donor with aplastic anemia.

The CDR3: CAGSRDSSGNTIYF. The DNA for the CDR3 is TGTGCCGGCAGTCGGGACTCCTCTGGAAACACCATATATTTT. V gene TRBV6-1 combines with J gene TRBJ1-3, with D perhaps TRBD1 (5 bases). CDR3 size: 14 residues. Germline CDR1 and CDR2: MNHNS and SASEGT.